A selection of T cell receptor beta chains follows, all from one sample in a study of blood T cell repertoires in COVID-19. The method was immunoSEQ multiplex PCR; TCRdb's version includes in-frame clones alone and lacks a portion of them. The sample includes around 300,000 clones, 70% to 90% seen only once; the top ten take about 1%. Sequenced input: PBMCs or T cells enriched from blood (not recorded which). Receptors originate from a young woman who had recovered from COVID-19. CDR3s include the opening cysteine and the closing phenylalanine or tryptophan. Each record gives: CDR3 length, clone size, V gene, D gene, J gene, CDR3 protein, CDR3 DNA. The D gene is left open where the match is weak. Expanded clones are given a class, and other clones once, few, many or no size at all.

CDR3 length: 18; clone size: -; V gene: TRBV9; D gene: TRBD2; J gene: TRBJ2-7; CDR3 protein: CASSPRPGLAVTSYEQYF; CDR3 DNA: TGTGCCAGCAGCCCACGACCGGGACTAGCGGTGACCTCCTACGAGCAGTACTTC
CDR3 length: 18; clone size: -; V gene: TRBV3-1/TRBV3-2; D gene: -; J gene: TRBJ1-1; CDR3 protein: CASSQGGRFELSNTEAFF; CDR3 DNA: TGTGCCAGCAGCCAAGGGGGGCGGTTCGAGCTCTCTAACACTGAAGCTTTCTTT
CDR3 length: 12; clone size: -; V gene: TRBV7-9; D gene: -; J gene: TRBJ2-1; CDR3 protein: CASSLSVNEQFF; CDR3 DNA: TGTGCCAGCAGCTTAAGCGTCAATGAGCAGTTCTTC
CDR3 length: 18; clone size: -; V gene: TRBV7-3; D gene: TRBD2; J gene: TRBJ2-2; CDR3 protein: CASSLTRTSGKGTGELFF; CDR3 DNA: TGTGCCAGCAGCCTTACCCGGACTAGCGGGAAAGGGACCGGGGAGCTGTTTTTT
CDR3 length: 17; clone size: -; V gene: TRBV5-1; D gene: TRBD2; J gene: TRBJ2-7; CDR3 protein: CASSPIPSGGGSYEQYF; CDR3 DNA: TGCGCCAGCAGCCCAATCCCTAGCGGGGGGGGTTCCTACGAGCAGTACTTC
CDR3 length: 14; clone size: -; V gene: TRBV27; D gene: TRBD1; J gene: TRBJ1-1; CDR3 protein: CASSLDDRGREAFF; CDR3 DNA: TGTGCCAGCAGCCTCGATGACAGGGGCCGTGAAGCTTTCTTT
CDR3 length: 14; clone size: -; V gene: TRBV5-1; D gene: TRBD2; J gene: TRBJ2-7; CDR3 protein: CASSSGRASYEQYF; CDR3 DNA: TGCGCCAGCTCCAGCGGGAGGGCGTCCTACGAGCAGTACTTC
CDR3 length: 16; clone size: -; V gene: TRBV7-9; D gene: -; J gene: TRBJ2-5; CDR3 protein: CASSPHRTGAQETQYF; CDR3 DNA: TGTGCCAGCAGCCCTCACCGGACGGGAGCCCAAGAGACCCAGTACTTC
CDR3 length: 13; clone size: -; V gene: TRBV6-4; D gene: TRBD2; J gene: TRBJ2-3; CDR3 protein: CASSAGGTDTQYF; CDR3 DNA: TGCGCCAGCAGCGCGGGAGGCACAGATACGCAGTATTTT
CDR3 length: 13; clone size: -; V gene: TRBV12-3/TRBV12-4; D gene: -; J gene: TRBJ1-2; CDR3 protein: CASSLSHNYGYTF; CDR3 DNA: TGTGCCAGCAGTTTGTCCCATAACTATGGCTACACCTTC
CDR3 length: 14; clone size: -; V gene: TRBV6-5; D gene: TRBD1; J gene: TRBJ1-1; CDR3 protein: CASSPTTDRTEAFF; CDR3 DNA: TGTGCCAGCAGCCCGACTACGGACAGGACTGAAGCTTTCTTT
CDR3 length: 17; clone size: -; V gene: TRBV18; D gene: -; J gene: TRBJ1-1; CDR3 protein: CASSPRIVGQVNTEAFF; CDR3 DNA: TGTGCCAGCTCACCAAGGATAGTGGGACAAGTGAACACTGAAGCTTTCTTT
CDR3 length: 17; clone size: once; V gene: TRBV5-8; D gene: -; J gene: TRBJ1-5; CDR3 protein: CASGDRKTVGLGQPQHF; CDR3 DNA: TGTGCCAGCGGCGACAGAAAGACGGTGGGTCTCGGTCAGCCCCAGCATTTT
CDR3 length: 16; clone size: -; V gene: TRBV29-1; D gene: -; J gene: TRBJ2-3; CDR3 protein: CSVDPYTGPGTDTQYF; CDR3 DNA: TGCAGCGTTGACCCGTATACAGGGCCCGGCACAGATACGCAGTATTTT
CDR3 length: 12; clone size: -; V gene: TRBV7-9; D gene: -; J gene: TRBJ1-2; CDR3 protein: CATWTDSYGYTF; CDR3 DNA: TGTGCCACTTGGACAGACTCTTATGGCTACACCTTC
CDR3 length: 19; clone size: -; V gene: TRBV11-3; D gene: TRBD1; J gene: TRBJ1-5; CDR3 protein: CASSYTNLPGGECNQPQHF; CDR3 DNA: TGTGCCAGCAGCTACACCAATTTACCAGGGGGCGAATGCAATCAGCCCCAGCATTTT
CDR3 length: 13; clone size: -; V gene: TRBV19; D gene: -; J gene: TRBJ2-2; CDR3 protein: CASMFGGTGELFF; CDR3 DNA: TGTGCCAGTATGTTTGGGGGGACCGGGGAGCTGTTTTTT
CDR3 length: 15; clone size: -; V gene: TRBV20-1; D gene: TRBD2; J gene: TRBJ2-7; CDR3 protein: CSASGLAGGSYEQYF; CDR3 DNA: TGCAGTGCTAGTGGCTTAGCGGGAGGCTCCTACGAGCAGTACTTC
CDR3 length: 15; clone size: -; V gene: TRBV2; D gene: -; J gene: TRBJ1-4; CDR3 protein: CASSDPTEGGEKLFF; CDR3 DNA: TGTGCCAGCAGTGACCCGACAGAAGGGGGTGAAAAACTGTTTTTT
CDR3 length: 13; clone size: -; V gene: TRBV6-6; D gene: -; J gene: TRBJ1-1; CDR3 protein: CASTVPTEATAFF; CDR3 DNA: TGTGCCAGCACCGTTCCAACGGAGGCTACTGCTTTCTTT
CDR3 length: 15; clone size: -; V gene: TRBV5-1; D gene: -; J gene: TRBJ1-2; CDR3 protein: CASSLEGQPSLGYTF; CDR3 DNA: TGCGCCAGCAGCTTGGAGGGACAACCCTCTTTAGGCTACACCTTC
CDR3 length: 13; clone size: -; V gene: TRBV28; D gene: -; J gene: TRBJ2-5; CDR3 protein: CASSLGTPETQYF; CDR3 DNA: TGTGCCAGCAGTTTAGGGACTCCAGAGACCCAGTACTTC
CDR3 length: 20; clone size: -; V gene: TRBV3-1/TRBV3-2; D gene: TRBD2; J gene: TRBJ2-1; CDR3 protein: CASSPSPSKIIAGGRDEQFF; CDR3 DNA: TGTGCCAGCAGCCCGTCCCCATCGAAAATCATAGCGGGAGGGAGGGATGAGCAGTTCTTC
CDR3 length: 14; clone size: -; V gene: TRBV6-5; D gene: -; J gene: TRBJ2-7; CDR3 protein: CASRRGGSRGEQYF; CDR3 DNA: TGTGCCAGCAGGAGGGGGGGAAGTAGAGGCGAGCAGTACTTC
CDR3 length: 13; clone size: once; V gene: TRBV29-1; D gene: TRBD1; J gene: TRBJ1-4; CDR3 protein: CSARQGSNEKLFF; CDR3 DNA: TGCAGCGCACGACAGGGGAGTAATGAAAAACTGTTTTTT
CDR3 length: 15; clone size: -; V gene: TRBV27; D gene: TRBD2; J gene: TRBJ2-7; CDR3 protein: CASSPIAGGLYEQYF; CDR3 DNA: TGTGCCAGCAGTCCCATAGCGGGAGGCCTGTACGAGCAGTACTTC
CDR3 length: 15; clone size: -; V gene: TRBV25-1; D gene: -; J gene: TRBJ1-1; CDR3 protein: CASSESHSLNTEAFF; CDR3 DNA: TGTGCCAGCAGTGAATCTCACAGCTTGAACACTGAAGCTTTCTTT
CDR3 length: 13; clone size: -; V gene: TRBV2; D gene: -; J gene: TRBJ1-2; CDR3 protein: CASSDQGDYGYTF; CDR3 DNA: TGTGCCAGCAGTGATCAAGGGGACTATGGCTACACCTTC
CDR3 length: 16; clone size: once; V gene: TRBV2; D gene: TRBD2; J gene: TRBJ2-2; CDR3 protein: CASMGVREENTGELFF; CDR3 DNA: TGTGCCAGCATGGGTGTGCGGGAGGAAAACACCGGGGAGCTGTTTTTT
CDR3 length: 13; clone size: -; V gene: TRBV4-1; D gene: -; J gene: TRBJ1-2; CDR3 protein: CASSQVGGYGYTF; CDR3 DNA: TGCGCCAGCAGCCAAGTCGGAGGCTATGGCTACACCTTC
CDR3 length: 15; clone size: once; V gene: TRBV6-1; D gene: -; J gene: TRBJ2-7; CDR3 protein: CASSEFRHGQTGQYF; CDR3 DNA: TGTGCCAGCAGTGAATTCCGACACGGGCAGACAGGGCAGTACTTC
CDR3 length: 12; clone size: -; V gene: TRBV27; D gene: -; J gene: TRBJ2-7; CDR3 protein: CASSLEGNEQYF; CDR3 DNA: TGTGCCAGCAGTTTGGAGGGGAACGAGCAGTACTTC
CDR3 length: 15; clone size: -; V gene: TRBV27; D gene: -; J gene: TRBJ2-1; CDR3 protein: CASSIGRGAYNEQFF; CDR3 DNA: TGTGCCAGCAGTATCGGACGGGGAGCCTACAATGAGCAGTTCTTC
CDR3 length: 15; clone size: -; V gene: TRBV7-3; D gene: TRBD2; J gene: TRBJ2-3; CDR3 protein: CASSFRAGEGDTQYF; CDR3 DNA: TGTGCCAGCAGCTTTAGGGCGGGAGAGGGGGATACGCAGTATTTT
CDR3 length: 16; clone size: -; V gene: TRBV10-3; D gene: -; J gene: TRBJ2-1; CDR3 protein: CAISEWAPLDNNEQFF; CDR3 DNA: TGTGCCATCAGTGAGTGGGCGCCGTTGGACAACAATGAGCAGTTCTTC
CDR3 length: 14; clone size: -; V gene: TRBV28; D gene: -; J gene: TRBJ1-2; CDR3 protein: CASSRTGNPYGYTF; CDR3 DNA: TGTGCCAGCAGCAGAACAGGGAACCCCTATGGCTACACCTTC
CDR3 length: 13; clone size: -; V gene: TRBV29-1; D gene: -; J gene: TRBJ1-3; CDR3 protein: CSVENRSGNTIYF; CDR3 DNA: TGCAGCGTTGAAAATCGCTCTGGAAACACCATATATTTT
CDR3 length: 15; clone size: -; V gene: TRBV3-1/TRBV3-2; D gene: -; J gene: TRBJ1-3; CDR3 protein: CASSLQGLAGNTIYF; CDR3 DNA: TGTGCCAGCAGCCTCCAGGGGTTGGCTGGAAACACCATATATTTT
CDR3 length: 14; clone size: -; V gene: TRBV5-6; D gene: TRBD1; J gene: TRBJ1-1; CDR3 protein: CASSPRQGSTEAFF; CDR3 DNA: TGTGCCAGCAGCCCCAGACAGGGGAGCACTGAAGCTTTCTTT
CDR3 length: 16; clone size: few; V gene: TRBV9; D gene: TRBD2; J gene: TRBJ2-2; CDR3 protein: CASSVGTREWTGELFF; CDR3 DNA: TGTGCCAGCAGCGTAGGGACTAGAGAATGGACCGGGGAGCTGTTTTTT
CDR3 length: 17; clone size: -; V gene: TRBV23-1; D gene: -; J gene: TRBJ1-1; CDR3 protein: CASSPPRLAGMNTEAFF; CDR3 DNA: TGCGCCAGCAGTCCCCCGCGCCTCGCGGGGATGAACACTGAAGCTTTCTTT
CDR3 length: 15; clone size: -; V gene: TRBV15; D gene: -; J gene: TRBJ1-3; CDR3 protein: CATHATGGQGNTIYF; CDR3 DNA: TGTGCCACCCATGCCACGGGGGGACAAGGAAACACCATATATTTT